Shown below are 2 T cell receptor beta chains from a single sample sequenced in a study of response to subunit inactivated influenza vaccine. TCRdb itself ran the RT-PCR reads through MiXCR, one entry per CDR3 protein. The sample contains a few hundred thousand distinct CDR3 sequences, approximately 7.2% of which appear only once. The sample in question was PBMCs from blood, obtained around 25 months after vaccination. The source of these receptors is a man aged 50-75 years who received an inactivated influenza vaccine.

The chain employs TRBV2 and TRBJ2-1; a weak D match, TRBD1 (6 bases). This CDR3 contains 17 residues. CDR1 and CDR2 from the germline V gene are SNHLY and FYNNEI. V lost 5 bases to trimming and J lost 0 bases, with 17 bases between them. The chain's CDR3 is CASSNTLGASSYNEQFF. The CDR3 DNA is TGTGCCAGCAGTAACACCTTGGGGGCGAGCTCCTACAATGAGCAGTTCTTC.

Many counts were recorded for this clonotype. The rearrangement links TRBV5-1 to TRBJ2-3, with D unclear. V was cut by 0 bases and J by 4 bases, with 9 bases left in between. In germline, CDR1 is SGHRS, CDR2 YFSETQ. The CDR3 contains 14 residues. CDR3 nucleotides: TGCGCCAGCAGCTTGGGTAGGGCCTCAGATACGCAGTATTTT. The encoded protein is CASSLGRASDTQYF.